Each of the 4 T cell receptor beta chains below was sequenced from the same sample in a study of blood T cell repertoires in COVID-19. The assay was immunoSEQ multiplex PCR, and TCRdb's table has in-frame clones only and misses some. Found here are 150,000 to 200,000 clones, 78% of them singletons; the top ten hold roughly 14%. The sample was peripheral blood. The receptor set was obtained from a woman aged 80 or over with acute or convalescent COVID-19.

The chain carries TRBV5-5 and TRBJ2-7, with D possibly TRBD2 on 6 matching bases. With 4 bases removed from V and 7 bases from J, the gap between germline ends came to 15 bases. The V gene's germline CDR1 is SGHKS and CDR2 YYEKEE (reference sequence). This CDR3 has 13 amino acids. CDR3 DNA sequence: TGTGCCAGCAGCGGACTCGCGGGGAGGGAGCAGTACTTC. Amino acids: CASSGLAGREQYF.

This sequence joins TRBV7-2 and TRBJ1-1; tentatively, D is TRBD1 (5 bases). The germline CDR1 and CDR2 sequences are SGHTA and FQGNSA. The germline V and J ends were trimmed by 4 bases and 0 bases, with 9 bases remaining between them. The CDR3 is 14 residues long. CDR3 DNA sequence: TGTGCCAGCAGCTGGCGGGGGGTGAACACTGAAGCTTTCTTT. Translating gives CASSWRGVNTEAFF.

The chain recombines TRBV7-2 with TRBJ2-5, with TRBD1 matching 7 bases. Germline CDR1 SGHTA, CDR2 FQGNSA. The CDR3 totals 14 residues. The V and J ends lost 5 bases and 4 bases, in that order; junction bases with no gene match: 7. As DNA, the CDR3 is TGTGCCAGCAGCATGGGGACAGCTACAGAGACCCAGTACTTC. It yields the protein CASSMGTATETQYF.

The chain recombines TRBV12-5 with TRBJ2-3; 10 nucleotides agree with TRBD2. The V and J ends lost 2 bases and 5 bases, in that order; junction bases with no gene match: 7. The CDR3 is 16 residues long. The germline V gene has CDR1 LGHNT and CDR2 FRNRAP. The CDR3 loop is CASGLFRGTSVDTQYF. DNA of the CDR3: TGTGCTAGTGGTTTGTTCCGTGGGACTAGCGTAGATACGCAGTATTTT.